A selection of T cell receptor beta chains follows, all from one sample in a study of T cells in Graves' hyperthyroidism and ophthalmopathy. Using its own MiXCR run on the multiplex PCR reads, TCRdb lists one record per CDR3 protein. The sample consists of around 690,000 distinct CDR3 sequences, 17% of them appearing once. Sequencing was carried out using blood. These receptors all come from a man aged 50 or older with Graves' hyperthyroidism. Both conserved end residues are part of each CDR3. The D gene is left open where the match is weak. Expanded clones get a size class; other rows say once, few or many, or leave the size out.

D: -; J: TRBJ2-2; V: TRBV20-1; size: -; CDR3: CSARVNNAGELFF; DNA: TGCAGTGCTAGGGTGAACAATGCCGGGGAGCTGTTTTTT
D: -; J: TRBJ1-1; V: TRBV7-9; size: -; CDR3: CASSYDNIEAFF; DNA: TGTGCCAGCAGCTATGACAATATTGAAGCTTTCTTT
D: TRBD2; J: TRBJ2-1; V: TRBV2; size: many; CDR3: CASSDASGSYNEQFF; DNA: TGTGCCAGCAGTGATGCGAGCGGGAGTTACAATGAGCAGTTCTTC
D: -; J: TRBJ2-7; V: TRBV20-1; size: many; CDR3: CSARASGLPFLKGEQYF; DNA: TGCAGTGCTAGAGCTTCGGGACTCCCATTCTTAAAAGGCGAGCAGTACTTC
D: -; J: TRBJ2-1; V: TRBV12-3/TRBV12-4; size: few; CDR3: CATGPRFNEQFF; DNA: TGTGCCACCGGACCGAGATTCAATGAGCAGTTCTTC
D: -; J: TRBJ2-5; V: TRBV7-9; size: few; CDR3: CASSFQLGVETQYF; DNA: TGTGCCAGCAGTTTCCAACTGGGTGTAGAGACCCAGTACTTC
D: -; J: TRBJ2-1; V: TRBV7-2; size: many; CDR3: CASSFPPGLYNEQFF; DNA: TGTGCCAGCAGCTTTCCGCCCGGACTGTACAATGAGCAGTTCTTC
D: -; J: TRBJ2-3; V: TRBV6-1; size: few; CDR3: CASTPGIVEDAQYF; DNA: TGTGCCAGCACTCCAGGGATAGTGGAAGATGCGCAGTATTTT
D: TRBD1; J: TRBJ1-1; V: TRBV27; size: many; CDR3: CASRRGLAEAFF; DNA: TGTGCCAGCAGAAGGGGGCTCGCTGAAGCTTTCTTT
D: TRBD2; J: TRBJ2-1; V: TRBV11-2; size: few; CDR3: CASSLDLSSGRSNEQFF; DNA: TGTGCCAGCAGCTTAGATCTGAGTAGCGGGAGAAGCAATGAGCAGTTCTTC
D: TRBD2; J: TRBJ2-5; V: TRBV9; size: -; CDR3: CASSPGLAGYGQETQYF; DNA: TGTGCCAGCAGCCCGGGACTAGCGGGATATGGCCAAGAGACCCAGTACTTC
D: -; J: TRBJ2-2; V: TRBV24-1; size: many; CDR3: CATSDLTSGETGELFF; DNA: TGTGCCACCAGTGATTTGACCTCCGGTGAAACCGGGGAGCTGTTTTTT
D: TRBD1; J: TRBJ1-1; V: TRBV2; size: many; CDR3: CASRGDSEAFF; DNA: TGTGCCAGCAGGGGGGACAGTGAAGCTTTCTTT
D: TRBD1; J: TRBJ2-2; V: TRBV20-1; size: -; CDR3: CSARDKGQGAGELFF; DNA: TGCAGTGCTAGAGATAAGGGACAGGGCGCCGGGGAGCTGTTTTTT
D: -; J: TRBJ1-1; V: TRBV30; size: -; CDR3: CAWSSGGTTEAFF; DNA: TGTGCCTGGAGTAGTGGAGGTACCACTGAAGCTTTCTTT
D: -; J: TRBJ2-1; V: TRBV10-3; size: few; CDR3: CAIRAGANIDGEQFF; DNA: TGTGCCATCAGGGCAGGGGCTAATATAGACGGTGAGCAGTTCTTC
D: -; J: TRBJ2-3; V: TRBV10-3; size: many; CDR3: CAISEWGTTSTDTQYF; DNA: TGTGCCATCAGTGAGTGGGGGACGACTAGCACAGATACGCAGTATTTT
D: -; J: TRBJ2-7; V: TRBV29-1; size: few; CDR3: CSVNEVDTYEQYF; DNA: TGCAGCGTGAACGAAGTGGATACCTACGAGCAGTACTTC
D: TRBD1; J: TRBJ1-1; V: TRBV2; size: -; CDR3: CAGGQGYVNTEAFF; DNA: TGTGCCGGAGGACAGGGCTATGTGAACACTGAAGCTTTCTTT
D: TRBD2; J: TRBJ2-7; V: TRBV6-7; size: -; CDR3: CASSYSINFLAGPLYEQYF; DNA: TGTGCCAGCAGTTACTCGATTAACTTCCTAGCGGGACCCCTCTACGAGCAGTACTTC
D: TRBD1; J: TRBJ2-2; V: TRBV12-3/TRBV12-4; size: many; CDR3: CASSLVEQGVNTGELFF; DNA: TGTGCCAGCAGTTTAGTCGAGCAGGGGGTGAACACCGGGGAGCTGTTTTTT
D: -; J: TRBJ1-2; V: TRBV27; size: many; CDR3: CASSLSARYAGYGYTF; DNA: TGTGCCAGCAGTTTATCGGCCCGTTATGCCGGCTATGGCTACACCTTC
D: TRBD1; J: TRBJ2-7; V: TRBV6-1; size: few; CDR3: CASSLGQLTYEQYF; DNA: TGTGCCAGCAGCCTGGGACAGCTAACCTACGAGCAGTACTTC
D: -; J: TRBJ2-1; V: TRBV2; size: many; CDR3: CASSDGASNEQFF; DNA: TGTGCCAGCAGTGACGGCGCTAGCAATGAGCAGTTCTTC
D: -; J: TRBJ2-2; V: TRBV28; size: few; CDR3: CASSFTASPSGELFF; DNA: TGTGCCAGCAGTTTTACCGCTAGCCCCTCGGGGGAGCTGTTTTTT
D: -; J: TRBJ1-3; V: TRBV28; size: many; CDR3: CASSFGAPQAIYF; DNA: TGTGCCAGCAGTTTCGGCGCTCCTCAGGCCATATATTTT
D: -; J: TRBJ1-6; V: TRBV20-1; size: once; CDR3: CSARTRQGRSSPLHF; DNA: TGCAGTGCTAGGACCCGCCAGGGTAGATCTTCACCCCTCCACTTT
D: TRBD2; J: TRBJ2-2; V: TRBV10-3; size: many; CDR3: CAIMWPSGEPNTGELFF; DNA: TGTGCCATCATGTGGCCTAGCGGAGAGCCGAACACCGGGGAGCTGTTTTTT
D: -; J: TRBJ2-7; V: TRBV5-1; size: -; CDR3: CATRGTASYEQYF; DNA: TGCGCCACCCGGGGGACAGCCTCCTACGAGCAGTACTTC
D: -; J: TRBJ1-1; V: TRBV19; size: -; CDR3: CASSIGGMNTEAFF; DNA: TGTGCCAGTAGTATTGGGGGCATGAACACTGAAGCTTTCTTT
D: -; J: TRBJ1-1; V: TRBV3-1; size: -; CDR3: CDSSHRGNTEAFF; DNA: TGTGACAGCAGCCATCGGGGGAACACTGAAGCTTTCTTT
D: -; J: TRBJ2-7; V: TRBV13; size: -; CDR3: CASSQTRGATYEQYF; DNA: TGTGCCAGCAGTCAGACCAGGGGAGCTACCTACGAGCAGTACTTC
D: TRBD1; J: TRBJ1-1; V: TRBV12-3/TRBV12-4; size: many; CDR3: CASSTGGGDTEAFF; DNA: TGTGCCAGCAGCACAGGGGGTGGGGACACTGAAGCTTTCTTT
D: -; J: TRBJ1-2; V: TRBV2; size: many; CDR3: CASSGGNYGYTF; DNA: TGTGCCAGCAGCGGAGGGAACTATGGCTACACCTTC
D: TRBD2; J: TRBJ2-1; V: TRBV11-2; size: many; CDR3: CASSRAVAGGNEQFF; DNA: TGTGCCAGCAGCAGAGCGGTAGCGGGAGGAAATGAGCAGTTCTTC
D: TRBD2; J: TRBJ2-2; V: TRBV4-3; size: few; CDR3: CASSQVEVAGESDTGELFF; DNA: TGCGCCAGCAGCCAAGTTGAGGTAGCGGGAGAATCGGACACCGGGGAGCTGTTTTTT
D: TRBD1; J: TRBJ2-1; V: TRBV28; size: few; CDR3: CASQGASYNEQFF; DNA: TGTGCCAGCCAGGGGGCCTCCTACAATGAGCAGTTCTTC
D: -; J: TRBJ2-1; V: TRBV5-1; size: -; CDR3: CASSTDGRTRNEQFF; DNA: TGCGCCAGCAGCACAGACGGACGGACCCGTAATGAGCAGTTCTTC
D: -; J: TRBJ2-1; V: TRBV4-3; size: -; CDR3: CASSQDLSSYNEQFF; DNA: TGCGCCAGCAGCCAAGATCTCAGCTCCTACAATGAGCAGTTCTTC
D: -; J: TRBJ1-1; V: TRBV2; size: many; CDR3: CASRSEADTEAFF; DNA: TGTGCCAGCAGGTCGGAAGCTGACACTGAAGCTTTCTTT
D: TRBD1; J: TRBJ1-1; V: TRBV7-9; size: many; CDR3: CASTAVGGQGRGTEAFF; DNA: TGTGCCAGCACCGCGGTAGGGGGACAGGGAAGGGGCACTGAAGCTTTCTTT
D: TRBD1; J: TRBJ2-7; V: TRBV27; size: -; CDR3: CASSLTGGAWYEQYF; DNA: TGTGCCAGCAGTCTCACAGGGGGCGCCTGGTACGAGCAGTACTTC
D: -; J: TRBJ2-7; V: TRBV13; size: few; CDR3: CASSLAGGTASYEQYF; DNA: TGTGCCAGCAGCTTAGCTGGCGGGACAGCCTCCTACGAGCAGTACTTC
D: -; J: TRBJ2-7; V: TRBV5-5; size: many; CDR3: CASSMSPGVSEQYF; DNA: TGTGCCAGCAGCATGTCTCCGGGAGTAAGCGAGCAGTACTTC
D: TRBD1; J: TRBJ2-7; V: TRBV27; size: -; CDR3: CASSLLQGSEQYF; DNA: TGTGCCAGCAGTCTCTTACAGGGGAGCGAGCAGTACTTC
D: -; J: TRBJ2-5; V: TRBV9; size: -; CDR3: CASSVGGSLDQRETQYF; DNA: TGTGCCAGCAGCGTAGGAGGTAGCCTCGATCAAAGGGAGACCCAGTACTTC
D: TRBD2; J: TRBJ2-5; V: TRBV28; size: few; CDR3: CASSRGTLAGETRYF; DNA: TGTGCCAGCAGCCGGGGAACCTTAGCGGGAGAGACCCGGTACTTC
D: TRBD1; J: TRBJ1-2; V: TRBV28; size: many; CDR3: CASSQTGGGYTF; DNA: TGTGCCAGCAGCCAGACAGGGGGCGGCTACACCTTC
D: -; J: TRBJ1-1; V: TRBV5-6; size: -; CDR3: CASQSGGPTEAFF; DNA: TGTGCCAGCCAAAGCGGGGGGCCCACTGAAGCTTTCTTT
D: -; J: TRBJ2-7; V: TRBV7-9; size: many; CDR3: CASSRGASPYEQYF; DNA: TGTGCCAGCAGCCGAGGAGCAAGCCCCTACGAGCAGTACTTC
D: -; J: TRBJ1-5; V: TRBV4-1; size: -; CDR3: CASSGSEGYSNQPQHF; DNA: TGCGCCAGCAGCGGCTCCGAGGGGTATAGCAATCAGCCCCAGCATTTT
D: TRBD2; J: TRBJ2-7; V: TRBV24-1; size: -; CDR3: CATSDQRTSGTYEQYF; DNA: TGTGCCACCAGTGATCAAAGGACTAGCGGTACCTACGAGCAGTACTTC
D: TRBD1; J: TRBJ2-7; V: TRBV24-1; size: few; CDR3: CATSDSSRGKFYEQYF; DNA: TGTGCCACCAGTGATAGTTCCAGGGGGAAGTTCTACGAGCAGTACTTC
D: TRBD1; J: TRBJ1-2; V: TRBV3-1; size: few; CDR3: CASSQTGDPYGYTF; DNA: TGTGCCAGCAGCCAAACAGGGGATCCCTATGGCTACACCTTC
D: -; J: TRBJ1-4; V: TRBV20-1; size: -; CDR3: CSASRANEKLFF; DNA: TGCAGTGCTAGTCGAGCTAATGAAAAACTGTTTTTT
D: -; J: TRBJ2-1; V: TRBV13; size: few; CDR3: CASSYGREQFF; DNA: TGTGCCAGCAGCTACGGGCGGGAGCAGTTCTTC
D: -; J: TRBJ2-1; V: TRBV11-2; size: many; CDR3: CASSWPRAAATYNEQFF; DNA: TGTGCCAGCAGCTGGCCCAGGGCGGCCGCAACCTACAATGAGCAGTTCTTC
D: -; J: TRBJ1-4; V: TRBV28; size: many; CDR3: CASSSQGGGHEKLFF; DNA: TGTGCCAGCAGTTCGCAGGGAGGGGGTCATGAAAAACTGTTTTTT
D: TRBD1; J: TRBJ1-2; V: TRBV3-1; size: -; CDR3: CARSQEGTGHGYTF; DNA: TGTGCCAGGAGCCAAGAAGGGACAGGGCATGGCTACACCTTC
D: -; J: TRBJ2-1; V: TRBV28; size: many; CDR3: CASSLGTPGEQFF; DNA: TGTGCCAGCAGTTTGGGTACACCGGGTGAGCAGTTCTTC